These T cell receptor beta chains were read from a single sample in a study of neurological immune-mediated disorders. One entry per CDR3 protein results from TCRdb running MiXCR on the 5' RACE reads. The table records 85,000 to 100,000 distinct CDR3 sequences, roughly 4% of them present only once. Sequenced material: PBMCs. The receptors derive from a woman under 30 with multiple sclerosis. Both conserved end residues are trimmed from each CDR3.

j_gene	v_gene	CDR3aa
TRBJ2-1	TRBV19	ASSILAQREQF
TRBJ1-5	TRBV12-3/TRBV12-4	ASSLTVNSNQPQH
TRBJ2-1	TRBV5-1	ASSLFGNEQF
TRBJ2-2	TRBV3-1	ASTPGVTANTGELF
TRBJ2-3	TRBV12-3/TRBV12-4	ASSFSGPDTQY
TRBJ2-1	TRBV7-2	ASRGRSYNEQF
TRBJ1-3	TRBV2	ASSKSRGNTIY
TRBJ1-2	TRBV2	VTQLLGDYGYT
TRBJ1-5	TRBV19	ASSIGGTLAGHQPQH
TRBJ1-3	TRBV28	ASMSQSSGNTIY
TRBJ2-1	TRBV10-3	AISETSGISSYNEQF
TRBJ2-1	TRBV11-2	ASSTDSGGPNEQF
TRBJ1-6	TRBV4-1	ASSQTPYREPLH
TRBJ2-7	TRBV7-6	ASSLTPEGRNEQY
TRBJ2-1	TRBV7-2	ASSPYNEQF
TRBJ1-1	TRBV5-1	ASSSTGTGNTEAF
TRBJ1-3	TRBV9	ASSAGAGTFSGNTIY
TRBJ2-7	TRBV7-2	ASSLGGNLGEQY
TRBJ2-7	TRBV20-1	SARARDNSYEQY
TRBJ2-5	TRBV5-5	ASSVGTPRGETQY
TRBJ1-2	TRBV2	ASSEGGFGYT
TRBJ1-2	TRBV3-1	ASSQDLTGQNYGYT
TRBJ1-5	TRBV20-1	SATDRGDQPQH
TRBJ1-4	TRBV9	ASSAPGTAGDQKLF
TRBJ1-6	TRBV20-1	SASTASNSPLH
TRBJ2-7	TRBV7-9	ASTEGDAPRNEQY
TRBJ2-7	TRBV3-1	ASSQMTGWQY
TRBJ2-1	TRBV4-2	ASSQEGWPAYNEQF
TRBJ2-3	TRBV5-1	ASSLGSRSTDTQY
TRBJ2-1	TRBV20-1	SASTGGDEQF
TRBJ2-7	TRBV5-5	ASSFSGTAYEQY
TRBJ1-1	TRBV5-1	ASSLNQQVYEAF
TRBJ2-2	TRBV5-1	ASSPTGQGNTGELF
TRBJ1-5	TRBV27	ASGPSRYNQPQH
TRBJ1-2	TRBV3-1	ASSQTSGRGYGYT
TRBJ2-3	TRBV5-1	ASSLHTGFGTDTQY
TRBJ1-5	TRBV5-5	ASSPRGDVSGQPQH
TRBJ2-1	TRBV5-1	ASSLEAGWGRGEQF
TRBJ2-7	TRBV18	DISAGVGEQY
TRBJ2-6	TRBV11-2	ASWKGFTSGANVLT
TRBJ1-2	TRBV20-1	SASKGSHGYT
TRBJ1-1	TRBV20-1	SARDGGALEAF
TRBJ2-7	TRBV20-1	SARDKIYEQY